Listed here is a single T cell receptor (beta chain). Its specificity is not known. PBMCs were cryopreserved, and 1.5 to 2.5 micrograms of genomic DNA from them went into TCR beta libraries. These data originate in a study of cytotoxic CD8 clonotypes in ibrutinib-treated CLL. About the study: Response specimens were obtained following a median treatment duration of about twelve months, with a range of 6 to 36. Samples showed on average approximately 250,000 productive templates and about 94,000 productive rearrangements. Overall study findings and caveats: The clonality rise at ibrutinib response reflected private clonotype expansion.

Measured with immunoSEQ multiplex PCR; TCRdb has only the in-frame clones, and not every one. The repertoire has approximately 200,000 clones, 72% of them found once; the top ten carry over 10%. CDR1 is SGHVS and CDR2 is FQNEAQ in the germline V gene. CDR3 size: 15 residues. V lost 4 bases and J 2 bases, leaving 12 bases between the germline ends. The chain employs TRBV7-8 and TRBJ1-5; TRBD1 is a possible D gene (6 bases). This receptor was taken from a human donor with chronic lymphocytic leukemia. The specimen was PBMCs, collected after 24 months of ibrutinib treatment. The CDR3 region has the DNA TGTGCCAGCAGCTCCCGGGACAAAGGCAATCAGCCCCAGCATTTT. Amino acids: CASSSRDKGNQPQHF.